The clone carrying this T cell receptor (beta chain) was seen a few times. As yet, its antigen is unknown. TCRdb re-derived calls from the 5' RACE reads in MiXCR, one entry per CDR3 protein. The sample records 60,000 to 85,000 distinct CDR3 sequences, more than 6.5% being singletons. The V gene end was trimmed by 5 bases and the J gene end by 2 bases; junction bases not matched to a gene: 6. Germline V gene sequence: CDR1 SGHVS, CDR2 FNYEAQ. This CDR3 comprises 17 residues. The data stem from a study of T cells after yellow fever vaccination. Study-level points and caveats: Weaker overall was a secondary response that nonetheless peaked faster, on day 5 versus 15. Most clones from primary vaccination resurfaced after the booster (roughly 96% CD4, around 90% CD8). A minor fraction of clonotypes spanned both CD4 and CD8 compartments.

The rearrangement uses TRBV7-6 and TRBJ2-3, with TRBD2 identical over 14 bases. This material consisted of CD8+ T cells sorted from PBMCs, taken around 45 days after the first yellow fever vaccination. This TCR was sampled from a man between 18 and 35 years old who received the YFV17D yellow fever vaccine. CDR3 region: CASSPGTSGGLTDTQYF. CDR3 nucleotide sequence: TGTGCCAGCAGCCCCGGGACTAGCGGGGGCCTCACAGATACGCAGTATTTT.